The present TCR beta chain was sequenced within a study of blood T cell repertoires in COVID-19. The germline V and J ends were trimmed by 1 base and 2 bases, with 11 bases remaining between them. This CDR3 is built from 15 residues. Per the germline V gene, CDR1 is MDHEN and CDR2 is SYDVKM. Some clones are missing from TCRdb's copy, which holds only in-frame ones; the method was immunoSEQ multiplex PCR. The sample has 200,000 to 250,000 clones; approximately 80% are singletons. This rearrangement joins TRBV28 to TRBJ1-2; TRBD1 might be the D (5 bases). This TCR came from a man aged 30-40 years with acute COVID-19. Sequenced: PBMCs or T cells enriched from blood (not recorded which). The CDR3 protein is CASSLFGWGNYGYTF. The DNA of the CDR3 is TGTGCCAGCAGTTTATTTGGATGGGGCAACTATGGCTACACCTTC.